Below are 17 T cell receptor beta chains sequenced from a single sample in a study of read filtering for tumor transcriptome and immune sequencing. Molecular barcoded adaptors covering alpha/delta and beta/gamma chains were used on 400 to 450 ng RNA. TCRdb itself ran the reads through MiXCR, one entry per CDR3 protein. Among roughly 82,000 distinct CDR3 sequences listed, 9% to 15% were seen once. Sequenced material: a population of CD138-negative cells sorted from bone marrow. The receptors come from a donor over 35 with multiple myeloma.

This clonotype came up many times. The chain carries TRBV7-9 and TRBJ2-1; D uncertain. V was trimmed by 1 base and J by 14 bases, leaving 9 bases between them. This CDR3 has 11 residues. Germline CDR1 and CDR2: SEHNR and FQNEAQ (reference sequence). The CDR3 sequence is CASSLGRREFF. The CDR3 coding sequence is TGTGCCAGCAGCTTAGGTAGAAGGGAGTTCTTC. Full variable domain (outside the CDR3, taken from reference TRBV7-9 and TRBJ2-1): DTGVSQNPRHKITKRGQNVTFRCDPISEHNRLYWYRQTLGQGPEFLTYFQNEAQLEKSRLLSDRFSAERPKGSFSTLEIQRTEQGDSAMYLCASSLGRREFFGPGTRLTVL.

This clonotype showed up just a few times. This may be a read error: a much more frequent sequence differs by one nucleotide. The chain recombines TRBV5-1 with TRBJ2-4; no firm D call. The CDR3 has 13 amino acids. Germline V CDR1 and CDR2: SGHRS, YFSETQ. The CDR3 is CASSFNGKNVQYF. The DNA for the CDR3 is TGCGCCAGCAGCTTTAATGGCAAAAACGTTCAGTACTTC.

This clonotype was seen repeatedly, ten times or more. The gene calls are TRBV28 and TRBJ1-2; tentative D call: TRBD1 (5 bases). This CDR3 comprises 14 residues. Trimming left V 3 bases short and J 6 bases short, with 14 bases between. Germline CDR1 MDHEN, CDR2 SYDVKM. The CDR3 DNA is TGTGCCAGCAGTTTCGGGAGGGGTCCCCATGGCTACACCTTC. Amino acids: CASSFGRGPHGYTF.

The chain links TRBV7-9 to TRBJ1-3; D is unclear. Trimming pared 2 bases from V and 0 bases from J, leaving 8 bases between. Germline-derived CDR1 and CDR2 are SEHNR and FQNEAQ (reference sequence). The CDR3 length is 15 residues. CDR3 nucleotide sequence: TGTGCCAGCAGCTTAAACGCATACTCTGGAAACACCATATATTTT. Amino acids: CASSLNAYSGNTIYF.

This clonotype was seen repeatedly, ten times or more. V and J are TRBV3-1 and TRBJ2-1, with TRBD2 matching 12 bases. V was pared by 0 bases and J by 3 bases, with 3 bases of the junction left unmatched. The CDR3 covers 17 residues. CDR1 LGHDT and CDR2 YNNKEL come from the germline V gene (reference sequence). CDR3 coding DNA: TGTGCCAGCAGCCAAGAACTAGCGGGGGGATACTACAATGAGCAGTTCTTC. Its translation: CASSQELAGGYYNEQFF.

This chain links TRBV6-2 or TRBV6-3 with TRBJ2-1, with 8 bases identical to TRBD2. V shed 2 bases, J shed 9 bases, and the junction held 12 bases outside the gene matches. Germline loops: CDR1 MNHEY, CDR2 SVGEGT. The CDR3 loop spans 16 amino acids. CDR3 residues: CASSYPWGSGAGEQFF. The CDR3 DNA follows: TGTGCCAGCAGTTACCCCTGGGGTAGCGGGGCAGGTGAGCAGTTCTTC.

CDR3 sequence reads: CSVGTSGRIDTQYF. The CDR3 DNA is TGCAGCGTTGGGACTAGCGGGAGGATAGATACGCAGTATTTT. This chain links TRBV29-1 with TRBJ2-3; 14 bases are shared with TRBD2. Germline loops: CDR1 SQVTM, CDR2 ANQGSEA. The CDR3 is 14 residues long. The V segment lost 4 bases and the J segment 5 bases; nucleotides outside the gene matches: 2.

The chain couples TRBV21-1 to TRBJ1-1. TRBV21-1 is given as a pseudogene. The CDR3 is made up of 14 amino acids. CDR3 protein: CASSDRRHCEDAFF. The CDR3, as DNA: TGTGCCAGCAGCGACCGCCGACACTGCGAGGATGCTTTCTTT.

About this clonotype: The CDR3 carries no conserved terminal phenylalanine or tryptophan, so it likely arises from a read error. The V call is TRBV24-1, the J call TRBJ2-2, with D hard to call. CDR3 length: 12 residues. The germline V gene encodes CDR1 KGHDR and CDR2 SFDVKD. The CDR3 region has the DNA TGTGCCGCCAGTAAGGGCACCGGGGAGCTGTTTCTT. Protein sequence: CAASKGTGELFL.

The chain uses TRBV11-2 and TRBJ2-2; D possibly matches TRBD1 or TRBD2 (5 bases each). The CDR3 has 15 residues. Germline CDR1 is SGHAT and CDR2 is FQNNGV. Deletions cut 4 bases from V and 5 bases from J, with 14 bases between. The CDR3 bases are TGTGCCAGCAGCTCGGGACGCCTGTGGACCGGGGAGCTGTTTTTT. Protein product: CASSSGRLWTGELFF.

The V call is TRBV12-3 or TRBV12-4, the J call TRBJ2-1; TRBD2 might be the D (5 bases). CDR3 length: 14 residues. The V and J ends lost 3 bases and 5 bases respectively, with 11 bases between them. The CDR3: CASSLYSGNNEQFF. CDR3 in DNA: TGTGCCAGCAGTTTGTACTCGGGGAACAATGAGCAGTTCTTC.

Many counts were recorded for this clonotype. In DNA form, the CDR3 reads TGTGCCAGCAGTCCCCGGGCCCTCTATGGCTACACCTTC. Amino acids: CASSPRALYGYTF. The V and J genes are TRBV27 and TRBJ1-2; D ambiguous. The CDR3 is 13 amino acids. V shed 5 bases and J shed 4 bases, with 11 bases lying between them. Germline V gene lookup returns CDR1 MNHEY and CDR2 SMNVEV (reference sequence).

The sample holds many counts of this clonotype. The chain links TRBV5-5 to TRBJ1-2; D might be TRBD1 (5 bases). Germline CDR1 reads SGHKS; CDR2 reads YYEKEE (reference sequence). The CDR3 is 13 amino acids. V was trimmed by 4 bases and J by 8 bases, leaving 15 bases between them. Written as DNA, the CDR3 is TGTGCCAGCAGCCCCCTATGGGGGGAGGGCTACACCTTC. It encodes CASSPLWGEGYTF.

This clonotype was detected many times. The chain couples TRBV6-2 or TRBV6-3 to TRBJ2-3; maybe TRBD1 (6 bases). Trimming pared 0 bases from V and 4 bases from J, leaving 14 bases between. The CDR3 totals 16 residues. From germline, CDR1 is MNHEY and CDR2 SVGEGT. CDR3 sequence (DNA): TGTGCCAGCAGTTACTCGATTACAGGGCGCGCAGATACGCAGTATTTT. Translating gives CASSYSITGRADTQYF.

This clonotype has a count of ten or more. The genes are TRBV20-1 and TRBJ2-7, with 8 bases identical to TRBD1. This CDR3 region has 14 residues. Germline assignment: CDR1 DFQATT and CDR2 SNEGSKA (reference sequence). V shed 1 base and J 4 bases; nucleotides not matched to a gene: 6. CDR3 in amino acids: CSARAGTGSYEQYF. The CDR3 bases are TGCAGTGCTAGAGCCGGGACAGGCTCTTACGAGCAGTACTTC.

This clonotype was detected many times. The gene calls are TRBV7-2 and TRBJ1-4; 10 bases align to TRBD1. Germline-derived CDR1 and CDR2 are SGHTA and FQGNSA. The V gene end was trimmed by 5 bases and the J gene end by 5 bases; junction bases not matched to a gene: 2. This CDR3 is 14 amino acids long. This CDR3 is CASSQGQGNEKLFF. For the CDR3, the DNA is TGTGCCAGCAGCCAGGGACAGGGGAATGAAAAACTGTTTTTT. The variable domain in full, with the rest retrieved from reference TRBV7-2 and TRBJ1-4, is GAGVSQSPSNKVTEKGKDVELRCDPISGHTALYWYRQSLGQGLEFLIYFQGNSAPDKSGLPSDRFSAERTGGSVSTLTIQRTQQEDSAVYLCASSQGQGNEKLFFGSGTQLSVL.

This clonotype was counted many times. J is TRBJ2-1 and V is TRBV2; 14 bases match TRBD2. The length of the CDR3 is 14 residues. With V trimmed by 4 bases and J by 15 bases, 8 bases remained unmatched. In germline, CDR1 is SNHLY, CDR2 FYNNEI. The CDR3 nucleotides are TGTGCCAGCAGTGGTCCGGGACTAGCGGGAGAAAGGTTCTTC. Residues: CASSGPGLAGERFF.